The clone carrying this T cell receptor (beta chain) was found once. This sample was included in a study of blood T cell repertoires in COVID-19. Sequenced by immunoSEQ multiplex PCR; TCRdb stores in-frame clones only, minus some. The data show under 350,000 clones, with under 90% seen just once and 1.7% held by the top ten. The sequence came from a woman aged 40 to 50 who had recovered from COVID-19. The sequenced sample consisted of PBMCs or T cells enriched from blood (not recorded which).

The CDR3, as DNA: TGTGCCATCAGTGTATCCAGTAGACTTGAAGCTTTCTTT. Protein sequence: CAISVSSRLEAFF. The chain recombines TRBV10-3 with TRBJ1-1; the D is unclear. This CDR3 has 13 amino acids. Germline CDR1 is ENHRY and CDR2 is SYGVKD. V was clipped by 4 bases and J by 7 bases, with 13 bases between them.